These 7 T cell receptor beta chains were all obtained from the same sample, sequenced in a study of blood T cells in healthy people across ages. Primed by a sample-barcoded 5' primer and a J-beta primer mix, a second PCR proceeded for 7 to 11 cycles. TCRdb called the 5' RACE reads again in MiXCR, with one record for every CDR3 protein. The table records 800,000 to 950,000 distinct CDR3 sequences, roughly 28% of them present only once. These data also featured in a second study, about T cells of mothers and their children.

The sample was blood. The origin of the receptors is a woman between 40 and 55 years old in good health.

Remarks on this clonotype: Because it lacks the conserved phenylalanine or tryptophan at the end, this CDR3 is likely a read error. This sequence joins TRBV7-9 and TRBJ2-1; 13 bases are shared with TRBD2. With V trimmed by 5 bases and J by 0 bases, 4 bases remained unmatched. This CDR3 region has 17 residues. Germline CDR1 is SEHNR and CDR2 is FQNEAQ (reference sequence). CDR3: CASSPTSGGASYNEQFC. The DNA for the CDR3 is TGTGCCAGCAGCCCAACTAGCGGGGGGGCCTCCTACAATGAGCAGTTCTGC.

This clonotype showed up many times. This sequence joins TRBV20-1 and TRBJ1-2; a possible D gene is TRBD1 (5 bases). Germline V gene lookup returns CDR1 DFQATT and CDR2 SNEGSKA (reference sequence). The length of the CDR3 is 16 residues. V was shortened by 0 bases and J by 0 bases, with 14 bases between the two germline ends. The CDR3 region is CSARDVQVTANYGYTF. CDR3 nucleotides: TGCAGTGCTAGAGATGTACAGGTCACCGCTAACTATGGCTACACCTTC.

This clonotype was seen just once. This chain uses TRBV4-2 with TRBJ2-3; maybe TRBD1 (6 bases). This CDR3 comprises 14 residues. Germline V lookup: CDR1 LGHNA, CDR2 YNFKEQ. V gave up 6 bases and J gave up 1 base, with 11 bases separating them. The CDR3 DNA reads as TGTGCCAGCAGATTGGGACAAGGCACAGATACGCAGTATTTT. Amino acid sequence: CASRLGQGTDTQYF.

The chain recombines TRBV20-1 with TRBJ2-7, with D possibly being TRBD2 (5 bases). This CDR3 spans 13 amino acids. V lost 5 bases to trimming and J lost 3 bases, with 14 bases between them. Looked up from germline, CDR1 is DFQATT and CDR2 is SNEGSKA (reference sequence). CDR3 sequence (DNA): TGCAGTGCTGAAACCGGGAACCGCTACGAGCAGTACTTC. Translation: CSAETGNRYEQYF.

This clonotype was seen only a few times. V and J are TRBV4-1 and TRBJ1-1; 10 bases are a match to TRBD1. The J segment lost 0 bases and the V segment lost 6 bases, leaving 10 bases of the junction unmatched. The CDR3 loop spans 17 amino acids. Per the germline V gene, CDR1 is MGHRA and CDR2 is YSYEKL. CDR3 region: CASRISRDRGMNTEAFF. Here the CDR3 DNA reads TGCGCCAGCAGGATCAGCCGGGACAGGGGAATGAACACTGAAGCTTTCTTT.

This clonotype came up a few times. This chain joins TRBV4-1 and TRBJ2-7; 10 bases align to TRBD1. Germline assignment: CDR1 MGHRA and CDR2 YSYEKL. The CDR3 contains 15 residues. V shed 3 bases and J 3 bases; nucleotides not matched to a gene: 5. CDR3 in amino acids: CASSHMTGGFYEQYF. In nucleotides, the CDR3 is TGCGCCAGCAGCCATATGACAGGGGGCTTCTACGAGCAGTACTTC.

Of note for this clonotype: Compared with germline, one end of the junction differs, possibly owing to a read error. The V and J genes are TRBV29-1 and TRBJ1-5; TRBD1 might be the D (5 bases). The CDR3 has 12 residues. Germline V gives CDR1 SQVTM, CDR2 ANQGSEA. CDR3 sequence reads: CSVATGEQPKHF. CDR3 in DNA: TGCAGCGTCGCAACGGGGGAGCAGCCCAAGCATTTT.